Sequencing of this T cell receptor beta chain was carried out in a study of spatial heterogeneity in lung cancer. Across the study: A unique TCR and UMI combination showed up more than ten times in raw reads, on average.

This clonotype was detected many times. No antigen is known for it. This beta chain appears as a stray read in a library generated for alpha chains; its size is not informative. The time point here: sample taken at primary tumor resection. A total of about 73 untreated early-stage non-small cell lung cancer patients served as donors. Unsorted whole RNA samples from tumor, nontumor lung or frozen PBMC were sequenced. Via MiXCR, TCRdb re-called the 5' RACE reads, giving one row per CDR3 protein. The sample carries around 12,000 distinct CDR3 sequences, 5.6% recorded once. Study-wide results and limits: Counts of expanded alpha and beta TCRs within tumors tracked the tumor nonsynonymous mutation count. Estimated TCR-seq coverage of tumor T cells was only roughly 7% for alpha chains. For beta chains, the corresponding estimate was about 13%.

This CDR3 has 14 amino acids. CDR1 is MNHEY, CDR2 SVGAGI, per germline. Deletions cut 6 bases from V and 5 bases from J, with 15 bases between. This receptor was taken from a female donor with early-stage non-small cell lung cancer. This rearrangement joins TRBV6-5 to TRBJ2-3; D may be TRBD2 (6 bases). Sequencing was performed on lung tumor tissue, taken at surgery. DNA of the CDR3: TGTGCCAGCAGGTTGGCGGGGTTCGTAGATACGCAGTATTTT. Residues: CASRLAGFVDTQYF.